This note documents a single TCR beta chain sequence. The junction differs from germline at one of its ends, possibly a read error. Germline V gene sequence: CDR1 MNHEY, CDR2 SVGEGT. This CDR3 is built from 14 residues. Next came a second PCR, run for roughly 6 to 11 cycles, which used a sample-barcoded 5' primer along with a J-beta primer mix. TCRdb re-called the 5' RACE reads through MiXCR, storing one row per CDR3 protein. The profile covers 1.8 million or so distinct CDR3 sequences, with about 39% appearing a single time and roughly 23% taken by the ten largest. These data originate in a study of blood T cells in healthy people across ages. Aged about 6 to 90, donors were systemically healthy Caucasians from Russia.

The chain combines TRBV6-2 or TRBV6-3 with TRBJ2-1, with 11 bases aligning to TRBD1. The clonotype comes from a human donor in good health. Sample: blood. The CDR3 loop is CASSRTGGSNERFF. The CDR3 DNA reads as TGTGCCAGCAGCCGGACAGGGGGCTCTAATGAGCGGTTCTTC.